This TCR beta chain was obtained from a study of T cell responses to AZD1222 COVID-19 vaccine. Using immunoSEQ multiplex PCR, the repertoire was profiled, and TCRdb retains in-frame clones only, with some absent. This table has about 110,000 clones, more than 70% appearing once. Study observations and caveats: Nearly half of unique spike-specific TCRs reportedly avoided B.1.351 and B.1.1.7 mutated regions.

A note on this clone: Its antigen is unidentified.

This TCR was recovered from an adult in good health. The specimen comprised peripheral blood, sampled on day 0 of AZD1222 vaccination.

Written as DNA, the CDR3 is TGTGCCAGCAGCTTCCCGGTATCTAACGAGCAGTACTTC. This sequence encodes CASSFPVSNEQYF. The rearrangement links TRBV11-3 to TRBJ2-7; D is uncertain. This CDR3 is built from 13 residues. V dropped 3 bases and J dropped 5 bases, with 11 bases sitting between them. From germline, CDR1 is SGHNT and CDR2 YENEEA.